This T cell receptor (beta chain) originates from a study of blood T cells in healthy people across ages. Study conclusions and caveats: Donor CMV status was unknown, possibly confounding expanded clonotype changes.

There were healthy Caucasian individuals from Russia, aged about 6 to 100, serving as donors. Per-sample yields of isolated PBMCs were at least 7 million. Primed by a sample-barcoded 5' primer and a J-beta primer mix, a second PCR proceeded for roughly 6 to 12 cycles. TCRdb re-analysed the 5' RACE reads in MiXCR, keeping a single row per CDR3 protein. Here the sample spans around 990,000 distinct CDR3 sequences, around two fifths being singletons. The ends were cut back, 2 bases at V and 1 base at J, with 11 bases in the middle. This CDR3 has 15 residues. Germline lookup yields CDR1 KGHSH and CDR2 LQKENI. To note about this clonotype: Its specificity is unknown.

The sequencing sample was made of blood. This clonotype was obtained from a young man in good health. This chain links TRBV18 with TRBJ1-1; D is ambiguous. In DNA form, the CDR3 reads TGTGCCAGCTCACCATTCGAACGGCAGAACACTGAAGCTTTCTTT. It translates to CASSPFERQNTEAFF.